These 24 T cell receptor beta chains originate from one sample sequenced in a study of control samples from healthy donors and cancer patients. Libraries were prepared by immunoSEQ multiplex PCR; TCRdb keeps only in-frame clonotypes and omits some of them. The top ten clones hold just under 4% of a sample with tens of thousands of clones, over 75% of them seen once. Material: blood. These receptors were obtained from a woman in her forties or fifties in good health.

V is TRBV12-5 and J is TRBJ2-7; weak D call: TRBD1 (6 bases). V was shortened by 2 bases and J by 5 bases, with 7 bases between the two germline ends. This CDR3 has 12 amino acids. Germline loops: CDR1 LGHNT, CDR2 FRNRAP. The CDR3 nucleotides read TGTGCTAGTGGTTTGAACAGGGACGAGCAGTACTTC. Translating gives CASGLNRDEQYF.

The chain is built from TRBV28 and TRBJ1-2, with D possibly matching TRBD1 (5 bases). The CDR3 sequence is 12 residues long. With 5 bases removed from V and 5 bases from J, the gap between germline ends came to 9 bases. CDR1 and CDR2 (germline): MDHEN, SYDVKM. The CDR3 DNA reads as TGTGCCAGCAGTCCGGGACTTTATGGCTACACCTTC. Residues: CASSPGLYGYTF.

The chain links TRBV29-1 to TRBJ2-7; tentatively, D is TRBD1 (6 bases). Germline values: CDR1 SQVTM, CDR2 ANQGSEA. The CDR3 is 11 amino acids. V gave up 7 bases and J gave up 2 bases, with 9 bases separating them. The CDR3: CSGTDTYEQYF. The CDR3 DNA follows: TGCAGCGGGACAGATACCTACGAGCAGTACTTC.

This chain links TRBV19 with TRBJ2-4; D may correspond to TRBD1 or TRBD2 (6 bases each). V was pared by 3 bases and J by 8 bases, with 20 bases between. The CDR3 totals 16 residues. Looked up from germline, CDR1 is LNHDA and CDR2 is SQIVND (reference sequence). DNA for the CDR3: TGTGCCAGTAGTATCCCCCAGGACAGTTCGGGGGACATTCAGTACTTC. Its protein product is CASSIPQDSSGDIQYF.

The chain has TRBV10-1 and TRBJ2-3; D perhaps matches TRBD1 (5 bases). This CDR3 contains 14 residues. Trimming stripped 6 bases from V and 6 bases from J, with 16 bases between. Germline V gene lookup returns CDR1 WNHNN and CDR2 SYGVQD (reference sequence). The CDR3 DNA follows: TGCGCCAGCAGCCGGACACTAAATGCGGATACGCAGTATTTT. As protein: CASSRTLNADTQYF.

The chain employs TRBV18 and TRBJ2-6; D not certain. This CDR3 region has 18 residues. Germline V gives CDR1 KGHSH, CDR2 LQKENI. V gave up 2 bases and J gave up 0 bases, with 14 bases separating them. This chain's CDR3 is CASSPNTGDPSGANVLTF. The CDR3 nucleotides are TGTGCCAGCTCACCAAATACGGGTGACCCCTCTGGGGCCAACGTCCTGACTTTC.

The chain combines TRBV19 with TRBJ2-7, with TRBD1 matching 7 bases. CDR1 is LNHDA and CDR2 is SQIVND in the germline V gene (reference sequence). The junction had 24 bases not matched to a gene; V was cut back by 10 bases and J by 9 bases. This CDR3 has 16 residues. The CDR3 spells CATPYAPGQTFPGQYF. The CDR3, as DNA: TGTGCCACTCCCTACGCACCGGGACAGACTTTTCCGGGGCAGTACTTC.

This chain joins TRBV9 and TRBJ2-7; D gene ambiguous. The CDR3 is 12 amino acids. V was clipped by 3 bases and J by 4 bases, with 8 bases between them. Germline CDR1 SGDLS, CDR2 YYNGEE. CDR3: CASSGVGYEQYF. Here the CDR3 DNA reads TGTGCCAGCAGCGGAGTTGGGTACGAGCAGTACTTC.

The CDR3 sequence is CASSPRGEGQNEQFF. CDR3 DNA: TGTGCCAGCAGCCCTCGTGGGGAGGGACAGAATGAGCAGTTCTTC. This rearrangement joins TRBV7-9 to TRBJ2-1; D could derive from TRBD1 or TRBD2 (7 bases each). The length of the CDR3 is 15 residues. V shed 5 bases and J shed 7 bases, with 18 bases lying between them. Germline CDR1 reads SEHNR; CDR2 reads FQNEAQ (reference sequence).

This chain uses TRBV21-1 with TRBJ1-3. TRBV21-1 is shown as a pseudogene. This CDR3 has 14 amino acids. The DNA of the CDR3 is TGTGCCAGCAGCAAACATTCGTCTGGAAACACCATATATTTT. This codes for CASSKHSSGNTIYF.

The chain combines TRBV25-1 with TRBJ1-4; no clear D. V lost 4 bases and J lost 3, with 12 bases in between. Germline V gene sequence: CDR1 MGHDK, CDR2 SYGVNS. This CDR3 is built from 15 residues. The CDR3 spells CASSVPSGANEKLFF. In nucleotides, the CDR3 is TGTGCCAGCAGTGTGCCATCCGGGGCTAATGAAAAACTGTTTTTT.

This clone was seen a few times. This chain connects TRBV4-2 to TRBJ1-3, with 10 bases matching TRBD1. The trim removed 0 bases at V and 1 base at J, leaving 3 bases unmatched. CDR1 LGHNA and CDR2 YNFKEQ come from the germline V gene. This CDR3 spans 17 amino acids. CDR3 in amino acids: CASSQETGGVSGNTIYF. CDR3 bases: TGTGCCAGCAGCCAAGAGACAGGGGGCGTTTCTGGAAACACCATATATTTT.

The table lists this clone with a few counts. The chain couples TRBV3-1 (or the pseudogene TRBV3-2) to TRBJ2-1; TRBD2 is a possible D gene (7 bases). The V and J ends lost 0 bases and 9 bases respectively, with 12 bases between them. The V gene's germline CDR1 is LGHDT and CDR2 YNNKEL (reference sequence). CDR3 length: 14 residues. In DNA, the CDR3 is TGTGCCAGCAGCCAAGAGGGGGGGGGCCGTGAGCAGTTCTTC. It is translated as CASSQEGGGREQFF.

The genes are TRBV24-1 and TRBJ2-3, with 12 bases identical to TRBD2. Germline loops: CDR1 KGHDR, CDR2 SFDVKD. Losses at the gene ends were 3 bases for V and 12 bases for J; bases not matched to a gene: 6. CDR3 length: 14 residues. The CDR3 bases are TGTGCCACCAGTGATCGGACTAGCGGGACCCCCCAGTATTTT. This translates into CATSDRTSGTPQYF.

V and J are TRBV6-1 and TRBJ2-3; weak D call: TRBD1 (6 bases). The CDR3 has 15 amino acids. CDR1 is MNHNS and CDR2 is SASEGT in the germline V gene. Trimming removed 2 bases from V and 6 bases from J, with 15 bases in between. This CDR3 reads CASSESSGARDTQYF. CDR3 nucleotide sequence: TGTGCCAGCAGTGAATCCTCAGGGGCTAGGGATACGCAGTATTTT.

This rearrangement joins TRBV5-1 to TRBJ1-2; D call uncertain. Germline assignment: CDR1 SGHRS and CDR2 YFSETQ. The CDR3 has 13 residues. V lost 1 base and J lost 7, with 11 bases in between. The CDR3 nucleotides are TGCGCCAGCAGCTTGCGAGGGCAGTCTGGCTACACCTTC. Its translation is CASSLRGQSGYTF.

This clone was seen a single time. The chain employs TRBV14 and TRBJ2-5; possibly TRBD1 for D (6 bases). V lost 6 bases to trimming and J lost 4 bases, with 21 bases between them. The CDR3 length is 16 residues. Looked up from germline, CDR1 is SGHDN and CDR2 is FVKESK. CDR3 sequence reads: CASSVGDRTFGETQYF. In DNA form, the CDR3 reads TGTGCCAGCAGTGTTGGCGACAGGACTTTCGGAGAGACCCAGTACTTC. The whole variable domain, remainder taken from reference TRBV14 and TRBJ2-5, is EAGVTQFPSHSVIEKGQTVTLRCDPISGHDNLYWYRRVMGKEIKFLLHFVKESKQDESGMPNNRFLAERTGGTYSTLKVQPAELEDSGVYFCASSVGDRTFGETQYFGPGTRLLVL.

The CDR3 protein is CASGLVTPDRERPQHF. Here the CDR3 DNA reads TGTGCTAGTGGTTTGGTTACCCCGGACAGGGAGAGGCCCCAGCATTTT. This chain links TRBV12-5 with TRBJ1-5, with 8 bases lining up with TRBD1. CDR3 length: 16 amino acids. From germline, CDR1 is LGHNT and CDR2 FRNRAP. V was clipped by 0 bases and J by 9 bases; unmatched bases: 10. The full variable domain, with the rest looked up from reference TRBV12-5 and TRBJ1-5, is DARVTQTPRHKVTEMGQEVTMRCQPILGHNTVFWYRQTMMQGLELLAYFRNRAPLDDSGMPKDRFSAEMPDATLATLKIQPSEPRDSAVYFCASGLVTPDRERPQHFGDGTRLSIL.

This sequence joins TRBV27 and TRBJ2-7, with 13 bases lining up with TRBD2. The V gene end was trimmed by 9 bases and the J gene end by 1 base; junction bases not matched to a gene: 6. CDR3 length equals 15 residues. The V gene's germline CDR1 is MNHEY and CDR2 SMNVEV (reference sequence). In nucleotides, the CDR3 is TGTGCCAGTGGGACTAGCGGGGCTTCTTCCTACGAGCAGTACTTC. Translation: CASGTSGASSYEQYF.

The chain's CDR3 is CASSLGGNPYGYTF. The CDR3, as DNA: TGTGCCAGCAGCTTGGGGGGGAACCCGTATGGCTACACCTTC. This sequence joins TRBV5-4 and TRBJ1-2; D is possibly TRBD1 (5 bases). This CDR3 contains 14 residues. Trimming took off 0 bases at V and 5 bases at J, with 11 bases between the two ends. Germline values: CDR1 SGHNT, CDR2 YYREEE (reference sequence).

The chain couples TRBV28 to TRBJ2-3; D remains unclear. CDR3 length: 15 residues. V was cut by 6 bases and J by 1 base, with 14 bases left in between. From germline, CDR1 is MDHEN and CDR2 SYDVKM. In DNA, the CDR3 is TGTGCCAGCAGCCCCTATCCCAGCGGCACAGATACGCAGTATTTT. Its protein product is CASSPYPSGTDTQYF.

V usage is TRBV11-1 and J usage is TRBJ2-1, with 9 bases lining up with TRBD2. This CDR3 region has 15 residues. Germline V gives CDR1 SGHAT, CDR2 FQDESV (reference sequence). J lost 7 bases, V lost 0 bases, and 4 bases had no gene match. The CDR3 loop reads CASSLAGAGGNEQFF. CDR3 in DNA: TGTGCCAGCAGCTTAGCTGGAGCGGGAGGTAATGAGCAGTTCTTC.

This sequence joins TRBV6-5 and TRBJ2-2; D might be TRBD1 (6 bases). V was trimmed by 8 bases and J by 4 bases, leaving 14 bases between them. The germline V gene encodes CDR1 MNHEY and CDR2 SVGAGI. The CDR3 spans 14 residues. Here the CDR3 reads CASVLQGTTGELFF. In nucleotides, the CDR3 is TGTGCCAGCGTACTGCAGGGGACCACCGGGGAGCTGTTTTTT.

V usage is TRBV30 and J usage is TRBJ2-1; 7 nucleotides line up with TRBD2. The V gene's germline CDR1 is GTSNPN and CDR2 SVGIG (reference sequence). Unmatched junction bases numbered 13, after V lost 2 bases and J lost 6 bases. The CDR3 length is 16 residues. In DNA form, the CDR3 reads TGTGCCTGGAGTTTTAGTGGGAGGGCCAGAGGCAATGAGCAGTTCTTC. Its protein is CAWSFSGRARGNEQFF. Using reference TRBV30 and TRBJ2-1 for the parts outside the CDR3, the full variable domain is SQTIHQWPATLVQPVGSPLSLECTVEGTSNPNLYWYRQAAGRGLQLLFYSVGIGQISSEVPQNLSASRPQDRQFILSSKKLLLSDSGFYLCAWSFSGRARGNEQFFGPGTRLTVL.